The table lists the clone carrying this T cell receptor (beta chain) with a count of one. The CDR3 is made up of 17 amino acids. The ends lost 1 base at V and 6 bases at J; junction bases unmatched: 10. CDR1 LGHDT and CDR2 YNNKEL come from the germline V gene (reference sequence). This entry belongs to a study of blood T cell repertoires in COVID-19. Study summary: From T cells, B-cell-depleted T cells, or PBMCs came the material, which was cDNA or gDNA.

Generated by immunoSEQ multiplex PCR, the TCRdb table keeps only in-frame clones and is missing some. The profile covers approximately 670,000 clones, with about 87% appearing a single time and about 0.26% taken by the ten largest. The TCR originated in a young woman with acute or convalescent COVID-19. V is TRBV3-1 (or the pseudogene TRBV3-2) and J is TRBJ1-4, with 8 bases aligning to TRBD1. Material for sequencing was peripheral blood. The CDR3 reads CASSQAPGGRGYEKLFF. The CDR3 DNA sequence: TGTGCCAGCAGCCAAGCGCCAGGGGGCAGGGGATATGAAAAACTGTTTTTT.